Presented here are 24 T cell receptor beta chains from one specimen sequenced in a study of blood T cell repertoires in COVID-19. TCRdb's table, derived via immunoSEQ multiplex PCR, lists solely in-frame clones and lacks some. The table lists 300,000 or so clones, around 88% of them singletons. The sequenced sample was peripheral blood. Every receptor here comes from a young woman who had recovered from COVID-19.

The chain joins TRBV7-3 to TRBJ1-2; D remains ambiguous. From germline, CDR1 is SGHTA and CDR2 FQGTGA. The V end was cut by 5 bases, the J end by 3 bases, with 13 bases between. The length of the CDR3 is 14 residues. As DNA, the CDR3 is TGTGCCAGCAGCCCCTCGGCGGAACACTATGGCTACACCTTC. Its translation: CASSPSAEHYGYTF.

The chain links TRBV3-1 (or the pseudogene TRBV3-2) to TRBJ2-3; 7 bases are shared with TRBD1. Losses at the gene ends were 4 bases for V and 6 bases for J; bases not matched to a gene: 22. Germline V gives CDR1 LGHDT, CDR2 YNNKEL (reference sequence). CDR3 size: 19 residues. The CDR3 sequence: CASSRTTGTGPGDLDTQYF. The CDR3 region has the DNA TGTGCCAGCAGCCGAACGACAGGGACGGGGCCCGGTGATCTGGATACGCAGTATTTT.

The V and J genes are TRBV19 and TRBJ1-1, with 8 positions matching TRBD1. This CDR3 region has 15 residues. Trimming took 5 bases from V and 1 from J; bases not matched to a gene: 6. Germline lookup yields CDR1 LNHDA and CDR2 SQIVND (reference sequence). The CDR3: CASSPGQAANTEAFF. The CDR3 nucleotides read TGTGCCAGTAGTCCGGGACAGGCGGCGAACACTGAAGCTTTCTTT.

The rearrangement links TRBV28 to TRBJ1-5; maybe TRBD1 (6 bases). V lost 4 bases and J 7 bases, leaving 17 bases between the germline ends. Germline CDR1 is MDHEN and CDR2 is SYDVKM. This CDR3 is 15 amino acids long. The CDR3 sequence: CASSYGQSGRQPQHF. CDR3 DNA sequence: TGTGCCAGCAGTTACGGACAGTCTGGTAGACAGCCCCAGCATTTT.

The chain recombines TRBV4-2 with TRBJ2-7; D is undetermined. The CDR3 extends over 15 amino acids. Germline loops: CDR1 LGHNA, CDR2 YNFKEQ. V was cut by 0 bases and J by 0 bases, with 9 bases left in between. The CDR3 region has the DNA TGTGCCAGCAGCCAAGATTACAGCAACTCCTACGAGCAGTACTTC. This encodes CASSQDYSNSYEQYF.

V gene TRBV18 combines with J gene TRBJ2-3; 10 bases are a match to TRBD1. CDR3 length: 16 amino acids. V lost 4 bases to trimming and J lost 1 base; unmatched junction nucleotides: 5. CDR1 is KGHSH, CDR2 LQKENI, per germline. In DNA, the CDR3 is TGTGCCAGCTCACGTAGACAGGGGGCGGGCACAGATACGCAGTATTTT. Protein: CASSRRQGAGTDTQYF.

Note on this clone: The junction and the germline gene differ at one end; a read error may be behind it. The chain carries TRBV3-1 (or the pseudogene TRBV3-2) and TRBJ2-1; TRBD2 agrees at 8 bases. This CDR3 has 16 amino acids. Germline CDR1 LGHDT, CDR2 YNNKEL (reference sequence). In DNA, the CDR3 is TGTGCCAGCAGCCACACGGGGGGGGGCTCCCACAATGAGCAGTTCTTC. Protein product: CASSHTGGGSHNEQFF.

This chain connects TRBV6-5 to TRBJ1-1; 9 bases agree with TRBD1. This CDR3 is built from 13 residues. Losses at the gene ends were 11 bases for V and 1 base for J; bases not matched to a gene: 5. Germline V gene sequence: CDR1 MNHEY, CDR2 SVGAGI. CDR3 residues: CASRTGANTEAFF. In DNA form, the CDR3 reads TGTGCCTCTCGGACAGGGGCGAACACTGAAGCTTTCTTT.

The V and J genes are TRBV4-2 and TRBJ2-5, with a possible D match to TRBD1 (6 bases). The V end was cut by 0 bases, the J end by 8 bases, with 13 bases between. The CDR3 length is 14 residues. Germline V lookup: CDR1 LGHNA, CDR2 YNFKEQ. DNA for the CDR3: TGTGCCAGCAGCCAAGAGGGCCTAGGGGGTACCCAGTACTTC. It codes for CASSQEGLGGTQYF.

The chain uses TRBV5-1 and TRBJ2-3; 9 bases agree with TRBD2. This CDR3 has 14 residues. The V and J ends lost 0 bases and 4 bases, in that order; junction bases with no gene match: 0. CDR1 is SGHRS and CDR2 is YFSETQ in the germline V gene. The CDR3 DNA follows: TGCGCCAGCAGCTTGGAGCGGGGGGCAGATACGCAGTATTTT. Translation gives CASSLERGADTQYF.

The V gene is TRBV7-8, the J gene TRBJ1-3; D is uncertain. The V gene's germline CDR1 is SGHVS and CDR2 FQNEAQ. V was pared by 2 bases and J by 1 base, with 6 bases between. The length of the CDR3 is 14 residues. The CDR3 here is CASSLTVSGNTIYF. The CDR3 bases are TGTGCCAGCAGCTTAACAGTTTCTGGAAACACCATATATTTT. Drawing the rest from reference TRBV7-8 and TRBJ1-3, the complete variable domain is GAGVSQSPRYKVAKRGQDVALRCDPISGHVSLFWYQQALGQGPEFLTYFQNEAQLDKSGLPSDRFFAERPEGSVSTLKIQRTQQEDSAVYLCASSLTVSGNTIYFGEGSWLTVV.

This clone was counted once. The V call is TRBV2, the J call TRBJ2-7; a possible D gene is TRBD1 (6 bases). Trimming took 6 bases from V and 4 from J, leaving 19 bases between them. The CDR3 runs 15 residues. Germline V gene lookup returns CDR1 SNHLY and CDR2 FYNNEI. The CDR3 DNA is TGTGCCAGCAGGGAAAACCTATGGACAGATTACGAGCAGTACTTC. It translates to CASRENLWTDYEQYF.

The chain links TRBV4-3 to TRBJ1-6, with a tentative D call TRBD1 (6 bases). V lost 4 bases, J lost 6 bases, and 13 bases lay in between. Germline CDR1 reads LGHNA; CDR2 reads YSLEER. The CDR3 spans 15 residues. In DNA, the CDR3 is TGCGCCAGCAGCCCGGAACAGGGTTTTAATTCACCCCTCCACTTT. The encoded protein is CASSPEQGFNSPLHF.

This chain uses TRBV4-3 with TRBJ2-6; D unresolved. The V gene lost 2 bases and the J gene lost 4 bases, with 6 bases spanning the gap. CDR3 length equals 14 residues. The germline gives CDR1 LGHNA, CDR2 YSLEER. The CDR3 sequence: CASSQLPGANVLTF. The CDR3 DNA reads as TGCGCCAGCAGCCAACTACCCGGGGCCAACGTCCTGACTTTC.

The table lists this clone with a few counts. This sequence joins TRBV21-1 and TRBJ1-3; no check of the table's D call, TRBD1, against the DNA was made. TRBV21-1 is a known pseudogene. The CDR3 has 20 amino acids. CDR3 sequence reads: CASSSLSPGQGDISGNTIYF. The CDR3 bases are TGTGCCAGCAGCAGCCTATCCCCCGGACAGGGGGATATCTCTGGAAACACCATATATTTT.

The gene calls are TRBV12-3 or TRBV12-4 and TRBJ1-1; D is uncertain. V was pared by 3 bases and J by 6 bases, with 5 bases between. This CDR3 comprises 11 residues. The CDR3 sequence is CASSFFSEAFF. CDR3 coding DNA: TGTGCCAGCAGTTTTTTCTCTGAAGCTTTCTTT.

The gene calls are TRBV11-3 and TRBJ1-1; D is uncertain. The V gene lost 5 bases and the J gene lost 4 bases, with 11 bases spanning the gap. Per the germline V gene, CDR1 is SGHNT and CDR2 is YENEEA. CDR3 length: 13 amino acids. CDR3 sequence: CASSLGPGTEAFF. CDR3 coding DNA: TGTGCCAGCAGCCTAGGGCCAGGCACTGAAGCTTTCTTT. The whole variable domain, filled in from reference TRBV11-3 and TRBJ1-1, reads EAGVVQSPRYKIIEKKQPVAFWCNPISGHNTLYWYLQNLGQGPELLIRYENEEAVDDSQLPKDRFSAERLKGVDSTLKIQPAELGDSAVYLCASSLGPGTEAFFGQGTRLTVV.

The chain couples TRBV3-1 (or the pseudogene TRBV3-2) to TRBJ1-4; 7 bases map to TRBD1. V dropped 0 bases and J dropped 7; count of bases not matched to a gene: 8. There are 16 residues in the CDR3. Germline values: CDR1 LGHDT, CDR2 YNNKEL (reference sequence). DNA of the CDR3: TGTGCCAGCAGCCAAGACCAAGGCAGGGGGGTTGAAAAACTGTTTTTT. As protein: CASSQDQGRGVEKLFF.

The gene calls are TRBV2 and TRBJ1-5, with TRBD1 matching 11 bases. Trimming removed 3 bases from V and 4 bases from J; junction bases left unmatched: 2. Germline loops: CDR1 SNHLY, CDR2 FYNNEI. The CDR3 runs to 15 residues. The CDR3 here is CASSDGTGGNQPQHF. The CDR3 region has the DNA TGTGCCAGCAGTGACGGGACAGGGGGGAATCAGCCCCAGCATTTT.

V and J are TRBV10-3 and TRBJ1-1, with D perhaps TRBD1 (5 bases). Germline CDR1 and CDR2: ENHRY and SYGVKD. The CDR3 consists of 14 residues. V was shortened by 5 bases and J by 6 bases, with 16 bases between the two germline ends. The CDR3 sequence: CAISHPGPGAEAFF. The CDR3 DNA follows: TGTGCCATCAGTCACCCAGGGCCGGGCGCTGAAGCTTTCTTT.

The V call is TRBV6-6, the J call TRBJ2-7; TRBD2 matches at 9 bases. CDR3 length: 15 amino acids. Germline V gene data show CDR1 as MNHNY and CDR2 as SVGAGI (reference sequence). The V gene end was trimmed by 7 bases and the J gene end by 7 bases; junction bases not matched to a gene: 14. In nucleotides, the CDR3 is TGTGCCAGCATCCAAGGGCGGGAGGGGCCGCGGGAGCAGTACTTC. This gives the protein CASIQGREGPREQYF.

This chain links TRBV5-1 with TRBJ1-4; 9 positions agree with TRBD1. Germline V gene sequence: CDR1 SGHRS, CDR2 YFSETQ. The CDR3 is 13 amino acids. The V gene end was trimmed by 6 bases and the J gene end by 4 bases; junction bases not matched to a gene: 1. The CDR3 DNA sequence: TGCGCCAGCACGGGACAGGGTAATGAAAAACTGTTTTTT. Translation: CASTGQGNEKLFF. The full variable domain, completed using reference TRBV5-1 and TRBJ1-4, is KAGVTQTPRYLIKTRGQQVTLSCSPISGHRSVSWYQQTPGQGLQFLFEYFSETQRNKGNFPGRFSGRQFSNSRSEMNVSTLELGDSALYLCASTGQGNEKLFFGSGTQLSVL.

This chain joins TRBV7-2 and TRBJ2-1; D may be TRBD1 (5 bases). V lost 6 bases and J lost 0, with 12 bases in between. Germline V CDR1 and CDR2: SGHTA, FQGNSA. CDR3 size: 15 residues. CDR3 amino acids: CASRPKGISYNEQFF. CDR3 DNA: TGTGCCAGCAGACCCAAGGGGATCTCCTACAATGAGCAGTTCTTC.

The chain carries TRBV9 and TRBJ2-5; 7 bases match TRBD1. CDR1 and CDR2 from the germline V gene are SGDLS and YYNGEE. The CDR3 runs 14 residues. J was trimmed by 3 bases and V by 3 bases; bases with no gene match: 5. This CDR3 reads CASSDLGTEETQYF. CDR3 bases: TGTGCCAGCAGCGACCTTGGGACAGAAGAGACCCAGTACTTC.